This T cell receptor (beta chain) was recovered during a study of monozygotic twins with inflammatory bowel disease. Starting material for each TCR library was approximately 3,500 ng of total RNA. TCRdb re-analyzed the 5' RACE reads; it lists each CDR3 protein once, without DNA. The sample holds some 100,000 distinct CDR3 sequences. Findings and caveats of the study: Other individuals had fewer clonotypes in common with IBD patients than with healthy twins, especially with disease activity.

For this clonotype: Its antigen is currently unknown.

CDR1 LNHNV and CDR2 YYDKDF come from the germline V gene (reference sequence). The CDR3 is 14 amino acids. Sequencing was performed on blood. The sequence was collected from a human donor with ulcerative colitis or Crohn's disease, or a healthy co-twin of an affected twin (not recorded which). This chain uses TRBV15 with TRBJ2-5; TCRdb indicates TRBD2, and absent DNA this call remains unverified. The CDR3 sequence is CATSREAGRKTQYF.